These 18 T cell receptor beta chains share one sample of origin, sequenced in a study of high-grade serous ovarian cancer treatment subgroups. Tumor samples were taken before definitive surgery or chemotherapy. TCRdb's table, derived via immunoSEQ multiplex PCR, lists solely in-frame clones and lacks some. The sample comprises under 5,500 clones, around 69% of which are singletons, and around 5% rests with the top ten. Sequenced input: tumor tissue. The receptors stem from a human donor with high-grade serous ovarian cancer.

The rearrangement uses TRBV19 and TRBJ2-3, with D possibly being TRBD2 (5 bases). Germline lookup yields CDR1 LNHDA and CDR2 SQIVND (reference sequence). The ends were cut back, 1 base at V and 4 bases at J, with 6 bases in the middle. This CDR3 contains 13 residues. As DNA, the CDR3 is TGTGCCAGTAGTATAGGGCGGGCAGATACGCAGTATTTT. Protein product: CASSIGRADTQYF.

The rearrangement uses TRBV5-1 and TRBJ2-5; no clear D gene. This CDR3 is 14 amino acids long. The germline CDR1 and CDR2 sequences are SGHRS and YFSETQ. V dropped 0 bases and J dropped 8 bases, with 14 bases sitting between them. Written as DNA, the CDR3 is TGCGCCAGCAGCTTGGCATCTAGTCCGGCTACCCAGTACTTC. Translated: CASSLASSPATQYF.

The chain uses TRBV5-1 and TRBJ2-5; the D gene is possibly TRBD1 (6 bases). The J call is doubtful: the DNA matches TRBJ2-7 better. Germline V CDR1 and CDR2: SGHRS, YFSETQ. There are 16 residues in the CDR3. CDR3 loop: CASSSPFLDSSYEQYF. The CDR3 coding sequence is TGCGCCAGCAGCTCTCCCTTCCTGGACAGCTCCTACGAGCAGTACTTC.

The V and J genes are TRBV7-9 and TRBJ2-1; D assignment may be TRBD1 or TRBD2 (5 bases each). CDR3 size: 15 residues. The V gene lost 3 bases and the J gene lost 0 bases, with 9 bases spanning the gap. Germline assignment: CDR1 SEHNR and CDR2 FQNEAQ (reference sequence). This CDR3 is CASSLRGSSYNEQFF. CDR3 nucleotides: TGTGCCAGCAGCTTGAGGGGTAGCTCCTACAATGAGCAGTTCTTC.

This chain uses TRBV28 with TRBJ2-5; TRBD1 matches 7 bases. CDR1 is MDHEN, CDR2 SYDVKM, per germline. There are 17 residues in the CDR3. Trimming removed 4 bases from V and 0 bases from J; junction bases left unmatched: 11. The CDR3: CASSSMTGTEDQETQYF. CDR3 in DNA: TGTGCCAGCAGTTCCATGACAGGGACAGAAGACCAAGAGACCCAGTACTTC.

This clone was found a few times. This sequence joins TRBV7-2 and TRBJ1-1; 10 bases fit TRBD1. The CDR3 totals 13 residues. J gave up 4 bases and V 4 bases, and 0 bases lay outside the gene matches. The germline gives CDR1 SGHTA, CDR2 FQGNSA. CDR3 in amino acids: CASSWTGGTEAFF. CDR3 DNA: TGTGCCAGCAGCTGGACAGGGGGCACTGAAGCTTTCTTT. Looking up the rest from reference TRBV7-2 and TRBJ1-1 gives the full variable domain: GAGVSQSPSNKVTEKGKDVELRCDPISGHTALYWYRQSLGQGLEFLIYFQGNSAPDKSGLPSDRFSAERTGGSVSTLTIQRTQQEDSAVYLCASSWTGGTEAFFGQGTRLTVV.

The rearrangement links TRBV10-2 to TRBJ2-7, with 10 bases lining up with TRBD1. The CDR3 contains 15 residues. Germline assignment: CDR1 WSHSY and CDR2 SAAADI. Trimming removed 7 bases from V and 5 bases from J; junction bases left unmatched: 11. CDR3 sequence: CASNLRQGASNEQYF. In DNA form, the CDR3 reads TGCGCCAGCAACCTTAGACAGGGGGCTTCCAACGAGCAGTACTTC.

The chain employs TRBV27 and TRBJ2-7; 7 bases align to TRBD2. The germline V gene has CDR1 MNHEY and CDR2 SMNVEV (reference sequence). There are 13 residues in the CDR3. J lost 4 bases, V lost 3 bases, and 3 bases had no gene match. CDR3 amino acids: CASSLTSRYEQYF. CDR3 in DNA: TGTGCCAGCAGTTTGACTAGCCGATACGAGCAGTACTTC.

The rearrangement uses TRBV7-2 and TRBJ2-7; no clear D. This CDR3 region has 13 residues. The germline CDR1 and CDR2 sequences are SGHTA and FQGNSA. V was clipped by 3 bases and J by 8 bases, with 14 bases between them. The CDR3 DNA is TGTGCCAGCAGCTTCTCGCAAGAAGGGAAGCAGTACTTC. It codes for CASSFSQEGKQYF.

This sequence joins TRBV6-6 and TRBJ2-2; TRBD2 matches 7 bases. CDR3 size: 16 residues. J gave up 5 bases and V 0 bases, and 6 bases lay outside the gene matches. Germline V gene lookup returns CDR1 MNHNY and CDR2 SVGAGI (reference sequence). CDR3 sequence reads: CASSYSSGGLTGELFF. DNA for the CDR3: TGTGCCAGCAGTTACTCTTCTGGGGGACTAACCGGGGAGCTGTTTTTT.

The chain links TRBV4-2 to TRBJ2-3; 7 nucleotides line up with TRBD2. Germline values: CDR1 LGHNA, CDR2 YNFKEQ. V was clipped by 5 bases and J by 2 bases; unmatched bases: 10. The CDR3 loop spans 16 amino acids. The CDR3: CASSGYGGVSTDTQYF. CDR3 coding DNA: TGTGCCAGCAGCGGGTATGGGGGGGTCTCCACAGATACGCAGTATTTT.

The V and J genes are TRBV4-1 and TRBJ1-1; D gene ambiguous. Trimming pared 1 base from V and 4 bases from J, leaving 16 bases between. Germline V gives CDR1 MGHRA, CDR2 YSYEKL. The CDR3 consists of 16 residues. CDR3 loop: CASSQGTGKLSTEAFF. CDR3 DNA: TGCGCCAGCAGCCAAGGAACCGGGAAACTTTCCACTGAAGCTTTCTTT.

This clone was recorded a few times. The V call is TRBV7-2, the J call TRBJ1-3; a weak D match, TRBD1 (5 bases). Per the germline V gene, CDR1 is SGHTA and CDR2 is FQGNSA. Trimming took off 2 bases at V and 1 base at J, with 12 bases between the two ends. The CDR3 is made up of 16 amino acids. The CDR3 protein is CASSLYSGASGNTIYF. As DNA, the CDR3 is TGTGCCAGCAGCTTATACAGCGGGGCATCTGGAAACACCATATATTTT.

The chain recombines TRBV2 with TRBJ2-5; TRBD1 or TRBD2 may be the D gene (6 bases each). The CDR3 is 12 amino acids. V was cut by 8 bases and J by 1 base, with 8 bases left in between. Germline CDR1 and CDR2: SNHLY and FYNNEI. CDR3: CASEGGQETQYF. In DNA form, the CDR3 reads TGTGCCAGCGAGGGGGGCCAAGAGACCCAGTACTTC.

The J gene is TRBJ1-5, the V gene TRBV6-6; D may be TRBD1 (6 bases). Germline CDR1 MNHNY, CDR2 SVGAGI (reference sequence). Trimming pared 4 bases from V and 5 bases from J, leaving 18 bases between. The CDR3 sequence is 16 residues long. In DNA, the CDR3 is TGTGCCAGCAGTTCCCTTAAGGGACATATAGATCAGCCCCAGCATTTT. Its protein product is CASSSLKGHIDQPQHF.

On this clone itself: The same CDR3 can be traced to other DNA sequences in this sample. The chain is built from TRBV11-2 and TRBJ2-3; a weak D match, TRBD1 (6 bases). The germline gives CDR1 SGHAT, CDR2 FQNNGV. The V end lost 2 bases, the J end lost 1 base, and 13 bases lay between the germline ends. CDR3 length equals 16 residues. The CDR3 DNA sequence: TGTGCCAGCAGCTTATCTCTTGAGGGGGGCACAGATACGCAGTATTTT. This sequence encodes CASSLSLEGGTDTQYF.

The chain carries TRBV30 and TRBJ2-2, with D possibly called TRBD1 or TRBD2 (5 bases each). This CDR3 comprises 15 residues. Germline V CDR1 and CDR2: GTSNPN, SVGIG (reference sequence). Trimming took 2 bases from V and 3 from J, leaving 13 bases between them. The CDR3 region is CAWSREGLDTGELFF. CDR3 DNA sequence: TGTGCCTGGAGTCGCGAGGGGCTCGACACCGGGGAGCTGTTTTTT. Full variable domain (missing parts from reference TRBV30 and TRBJ2-2): SQTIHQWPATLVQPVGSPLSLECTVEGTSNPNLYWYRQAAGRGLQLLFYSVGIGQISSEVPQNLSASRPQDRQFILSSKKLLLSDSGFYLCAWSREGLDTGELFFGEGSRLTVL.

This chain links TRBV7-9 with TRBJ2-7; D might be TRBD1 (6 bases). Per the germline V gene, CDR1 is SEHNR and CDR2 is FQNEAQ (reference sequence). This CDR3 spans 15 amino acids. V was pared by 5 bases and J by 0 bases, with 14 bases between. This chain's CDR3 is CASSHPRDISYEQYF. CDR3 nucleotide sequence: TGTGCCAGCAGCCACCCCCGGGACATCTCCTACGAGCAGTACTTC. Based on the CDR3 plus reference TRBV7-9 and TRBJ2-7, the full variable domain is DTGVSQNPRHKITKRGQNVTFRCDPISEHNRLYWYRQTLGQGPEFLTYFQNEAQLEKSRLLSDRFSAERPKGSFSTLEIQRTEQGDSAMYLCASSHPRDISYEQYFGPGTRLTVT.